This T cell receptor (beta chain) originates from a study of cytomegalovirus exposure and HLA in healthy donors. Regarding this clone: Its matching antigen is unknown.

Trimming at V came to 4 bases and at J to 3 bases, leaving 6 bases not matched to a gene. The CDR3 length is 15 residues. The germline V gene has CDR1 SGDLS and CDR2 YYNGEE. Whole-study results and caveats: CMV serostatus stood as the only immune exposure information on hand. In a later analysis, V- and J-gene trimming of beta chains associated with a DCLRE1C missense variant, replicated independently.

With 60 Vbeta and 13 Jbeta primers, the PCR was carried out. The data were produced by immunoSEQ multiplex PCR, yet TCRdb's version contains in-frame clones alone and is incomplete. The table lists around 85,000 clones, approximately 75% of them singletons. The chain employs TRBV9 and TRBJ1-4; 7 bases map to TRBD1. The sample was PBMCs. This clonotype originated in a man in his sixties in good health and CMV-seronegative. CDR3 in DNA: TGTGCCAGCAGCCCCCGGGACAGTTCTAATGAAAAACTGTTTTTT. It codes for CASSPRDSSNEKLFF.